This T cell receptor (beta chain) derives from a study of blood T cell repertoires in COVID-19. Across the study: Spain, Italy and the United States supplied samples that represented acute and convalescent COVID-19. Nucleic acid was either cDNA or gDNA, and it came from T cells, B-cell-depleted T cells, or PBMCs.

As originally analysed: Reference gene primer amplification in the assay estimated nucleated cell counts. Only in-frame clones appear in the TCRdb table, and some are missing; sequencing was by immunoSEQ multiplex PCR. The D gene and trimming were derived from the DNA, and the V and J assignments and clone size from that table. The sample includes about 290,000 clones, just under 90% of them seen just once. Germline V gene lookup returns CDR1 MNHEY and CDR2 SVGEGT. The J segment lost 8 bases and the V segment lost 4 bases, leaving 9 bases of the junction unmatched. The CDR3 sequence is 14 residues long.

The sequenced sample consisted of peripheral blood. This sequence joins TRBV6-2 or TRBV6-3 and TRBJ1-2; 8 nucleotides line up with TRBD1. The receptor comes from a woman aged 25 to 39 with COVID-19, enrolled during active disease. The CDR3 spells CASSSGGKRSGYTF. The DNA of the CDR3 is TGTGCCAGCAGTTCAGGGGGCAAAAGGTCGGGCTACACCTTC.